This TCR beta chain was documented in a study of cytomegalovirus exposure and HLA in healthy donors (dated 2017 in TCRdb). With respect to the entire study: In an earlier analysis of roughly 500 of the donors, 250 to 350 Gb of sequence data and 95 million to 130 million unique TCR beta sequences from 180 million or so T cells were reported. Approximately 300 gigabases of sequencing data and approximately 80 million unique TCR sequences were included in an early release covering about 620 HLA-typed donors. Of the 350 to 450 genotyped donors, about 80% fell in the genetic ancestry cluster associated with self-reported Caucasian donors. The aim of the study was to test whether cataloging public T cell receptors could identify signatures of past pathogen exposure. Using immunosequencing, the study profiled T cell repertoires from 666 subjects and related those repertoires to cytomegalovirus serostatus. A separate validation cohort of some 130 different subjects was used in addition to the roughly 700-subject first cohort. High-throughput TCR immunosequencing, statistical association of individual TCRs with disease status, and machine learning were combined to predict cytomegalovirus infection status. A later analysis re-examined previously published TCR beta repertoires from hundreds of donors and added high-resolution HLA genotyping to investigate patterns of TCR occurrence. Rather than drawing on any new phenotypic data, the later analysis identified candidate immune exposures from TCR beta sequences and the way those sequences occurred across donors. An earlier analysis of about 600 of the donors used high-throughput TCR beta sequencing to judge whether each TCR beta V gene segment behaved as functional or pseudogenic. Donor age, sex, ethnicity and CMV serostatus were compiled alongside the repertoire data. A later genetic analysis took genome-wide SNP genotypes for about three fifths of the 666 donors and used that subset as a discovery cohort. All discovery cohort repertoires had been generated on a single sequencing platform. Both class I and class II loci were covered by HLA typing, at four-digit resolution. The number of typed donors differed by locus: about 620-640 for A, B, C, DRB1 and DQB1; 500 to 550 for DQA1; some 590 for DPA1; and about 470 for DPB1. Because of strong linkage in the cohort, roughly five DR-DQ haplotypes were treated as single units for association and clustering. Among a few hundred genotyped donors of the cohort, an average of approximately 250,000 unique TCR beta nucleotide sequences were sequenced per donor, 15% to 20% of them non-productive.

The cohort consisted of 650 to 700 healthy bone marrow donors. All cohort members were sampled while nominally healthy, although unrecorded immune exposures were likely present. The donor tested CMV seropositive and was one of the 289 seropositive cohort members. A peripheral blood sample was provided by each donor, and peripheral blood mononuclear cells were used for TCR beta sequencing. The Qiagen DNeasy Blood Extraction Kit was used to extract genomic DNA from the blood cell samples. CDR1 MRHNA and CDR2 SNTAGT were looked up in the germline V gene. The CDR3 contains 15 residues, cysteine and phenylalanine counted. The read is trimmed to its CDR3 DNA, 45 bases read in frame from base 1. Trimming accounts for 0 bases at V and 6 bases at J, while the number of junction bases matched to no gene is 5. Library preparation employed the immunoSEQ multiplex PCR assay. For the multiplex PCR, a mixture combining 60 forward primers for TCR Vbeta segments and 13 reverse primers for TCR Jbeta segments was used. A multiplex PCR assay on genomic DNA amplified the CDR3 region of rearranged TCR beta genes. On the Illumina HiSeq System, the amplified TCR beta libraries were sequenced as 87-base-pair reads. The authors' analysis ran thus. Across the 670 or so repertoires, a later analysis counted around 80 million unique TCR beta chains, around 11 million of which were shared by at least two donors. To remove PCR and sequencing errors, raw reads were error-corrected and collapsed into unique sequences using a nearest-neighbor algorithm that merged closely related sequences. Alignment of CDR3 sequences to IMGT reference sequences was used to assign V, D and J gene segments. For a sequence to be retained, a match of at least six nucleotides to both a V gene segment and a J gene segment was required. A rearrangement counted as productive if the CDR3 had no stop codons and remained in frame with V and J, and every other rearrangement counted as non-productive. CDR3 was defined according to IMGT convention as the region running from the second conserved V-encoded cysteine to the conserved J-encoded phenylalanine. Sequences without an unambiguous match to a single V gene segment were excluded from the earlier analysis of approximately 600 of the donors. In an earlier analysis of a few hundred of the donors, a V segment was called functional when productive rearrangements were above 56.7%, and segregating when the standard deviation between donors exceeded 5%. A statistical classification framework was built to diagnose cytomegalovirus status from the catalog of TCR beta chain sequences. In a later analysis, TCR nucleotide sequences were compared against IMGT/GENE-DB human TR gene sequences so that V and J genes could be assigned. Using the TCRdist pipeline, a later analysis assigned CDR3 sequences along with most-parsimonious VDJ recombination scenarios. A later analysis defined each TCR beta chain by its CDR3 amino acid sequence plus V-gene family, and excluded reads lacking a unique V-gene family. A later analysis removed 500 to 600 highly shared, low-generation-probability nucleotide sequences to deal with suspected cross-contamination and a sequencing artifact. A later analysis calculated a clonal expansion index for each public chain from normalized within-repertoire ranks of inferred template counts. Generation probabilities in a later analysis came from a VDJ recombination model fitted to out-of-frame rearrangements, and those results were checked against IGoR. Hypergeometric tests were used in a later analysis to score TCR-TCR, TCR-HLA and TCR-CMV co-occurrence, with a repertoire-size bias correction applied to the TCR pairs. To estimate false discovery rates, a later analysis permuted the HLA or CMV assignments 20 times. In a later analysis, co-occurring TCRs were grouped using DBSCAN, with TCRdist sequence similarity added in when clustering inside HLA-allele-positive subsets. Repertoires with fewer than 30,000 or more than 120,000 public chains, plus five repertoires with anomalous nucleotide sharing, were excluded from co-occurrence clustering. TCRdb carries this immuneACCESS record with in-frame sequences only. Its versions omit some clonotypes, under half of them owing to an unresolved V gene in the studies checked, with the rest unexplained. V and J calls and clone size are copied from that table; D and trimming were computed from the DNA. Present in this sample are about 130,000 clones, approximately 80% of which were seen just once. The top ten clones comprise 4.2% of the sample.

In its sample, this clone was seen once. The target of this receptor is not known. There are no base qualities to consult, and no much larger clone falls within one base. Overall study results and their limits: According to a later analysis, most CMV-associated TCR beta chains appeared to be HLA-restricted, and the HLA associations seemed to be driven largely by CMV exposure. Because counts were too low, roughly 16 rarely observed V segments, including chromosome 9 orphons, were excluded from the earlier analysis of about 500 of the donors. Only TCR beta chains were sequenced in this cohort, and the absence of alpha or paired-chain data limited detectable features. According to the authors, the approach could potentially be generalized to other disease states and immunological phenotypes. Because HLA typing was unavailable for some donors at each locus, only the typed subset was used in association tests. Correlated functional status among segregating V segments might be attributable to linkage disequilibrium, but an unknown experimental factor could not be ruled out. CMV serostatus was the only immune exposure information available for the cohort. In an earlier analysis of 587 of the donors, most TCR beta V segments were observed in productive rearrangements about 87% or about 30% of the time, broadly matching IMGT annotations. In a later genetic analysis, fewer N-insertions in productive TCRs were reported among donors in an Asian-associated ancestry cluster than the roughly 670-donor mean. Cytomegalovirus status was reported to be diagnosed by the classifier with high specificity and sensitivity in both the original and validation cohorts. Sequencing depth was assumed to be roughly uniform across donors in the presence/absence analyses, though that assumption may not hold. Most TCR sequences were seen in very few donors, while some public TCRs were found in many individuals. Assigning TCR associations to individual alleles was difficult when HLA alleles, especially DR and DQ, strongly co-occurred. V-gene and J-gene trimming of TCR beta chains was associated with a missense DCLRE1C variant in a later genetic analysis, and the association was replicated in an independent cohort. Because the 87-base-pair reads could not distinguish some IMGT-functional V segments, including TRBV6-2 and TRBV6-3, those segments were excluded. A later analysis found that HLA-associated TCR beta chains were more clonally expanded and had lower generation probabilities than equally common non-associated chains. A cluster of highly shared sequence variants was judged likely to be a technical artifact of the sequencing pipeline. Three of the identified cytomegalovirus-associated TCR beta chains were confirmed in vitro to be specific for cytomegalovirus antigens. In a later analysis, TCR association rates were found to vary across HLA loci, with the most associated TCRs seen for DRB1 alleles and the fewest for HLA-C alleles. The study gave a list of more than 150 TCR beta chains associated with cytomegalovirus. A further reported finding was that TCR beta sequences accurately predicted the HLA-A and HLA-B alleles for most subjects in the first cohort. Specific HLA alleles were associated with 15,000 to 20,000 TCR beta sequences at a false discovery rate of 0.05 in a later analysis. According to a later analysis, parvovirus B19, influenza, CMV and Epstein-Barr virus appeared linked to several top co-occurrence clusters.

The chain employs TRBV6-4 and TRBJ2-1, and 7 bases in between align with TRBD2. The sequencing input was PBMCs. The clonotype originates from a male donor in good health and CMV-seropositive. The CDR3 region has the sequence CASSDSWGGTNEQFF. In nucleotide form, the sequence is TGTGCCAGCAGTGACTCCTGGGGGGGAACCAATGAGCAGTTCTTC.